This T cell receptor (beta chain) was sequenced in a study of blood T cell repertoires in COVID-19. The CDR3 is 16 amino acids. With V trimmed by 1 base and J by 5 bases, 6 bases remained unmatched. Germline CDR1 and CDR2: LGHDT and YNNKEL (reference sequence). Profiled with immunoSEQ multiplex PCR; TCRdb holds only in-frame clones, not every one. The data contain roughly 150,000 clones, nearly 80% of them singletons. This clone showed up many times. The V call is TRBV3-1 (or the pseudogene TRBV3-2), the J call TRBJ2-5; 11 nucleotides line up with TRBD1. Sequenced input: peripheral blood. This receptor was obtained from a woman of 80 years or more with acute or convalescent COVID-19. CDR3 sequence: CASSQVWTGGGETQYF. CDR3 coding DNA: TGTGCCAGCAGCCAAGTTTGGACAGGGGGCGGCGAGACCCAGTACTTC.